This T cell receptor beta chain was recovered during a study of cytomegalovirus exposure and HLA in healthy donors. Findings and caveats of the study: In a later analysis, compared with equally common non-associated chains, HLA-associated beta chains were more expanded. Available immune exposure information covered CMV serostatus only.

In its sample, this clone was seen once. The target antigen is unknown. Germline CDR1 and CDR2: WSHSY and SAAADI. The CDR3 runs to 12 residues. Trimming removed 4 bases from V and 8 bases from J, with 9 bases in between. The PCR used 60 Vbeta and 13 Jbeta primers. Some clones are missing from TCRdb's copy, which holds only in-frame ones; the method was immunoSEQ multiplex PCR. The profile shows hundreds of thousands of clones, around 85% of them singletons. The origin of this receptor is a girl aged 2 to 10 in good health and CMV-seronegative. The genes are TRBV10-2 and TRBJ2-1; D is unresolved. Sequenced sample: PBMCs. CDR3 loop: CASSVLVHEQFF. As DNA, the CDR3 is TGCGCCAGCAGTGTACTGGTTCATGAGCAGTTCTTC.